This note documents a single T cell receptor beta chain sequence. Its specificity is unknown. Sequencing libraries for TCR beta were prepared with iRepertoire HTBI primers and Arm-PCR of CDR3 regions. TCRdb called the multiplex PCR reads again in MiXCR, with one record for every CDR3 protein. The sample has under 250,000 distinct CDR3 sequences; roughly 19% are singletons. These data originate in a study of regulatory T cells in long-lasting Graves disease. Study summary: Graves' patients (newly diagnosed) had been on antithyroid drugs under 3 months.

CDR1 is LNHNV and CDR2 is YYDKDF in the germline V gene (reference sequence). The V end lost 1 base, the J end lost 5 bases, and 12 bases lay between the germline ends. The CDR3 contains 15 residues. This sample's time point: newly diagnosed GD, antithyroid drugs for less than 3 months. Researchers made the TCR library from RNA that was extracted from PBMCs. Points from the study as a whole: No thyroid tissue was studied; the work used peripheral blood only. New patients shared 800 to 1,000 public clonotypes, and persistent patients shared more, with 2,741.

Separately, the same data were catalogued under a study of T cells in Graves' hyperthyroidism and ophthalmopathy.

This sample comprised peripheral blood mononuclear cells (PBMCs), obtained at new diagnosis, from a patient treated with antithyroid drugs. The chain recombines TRBV15 with TRBJ2-1; a weak D match, TRBD2 (6 bases). This clonotype was sampled from a woman in her thirties with Graves disease. CDR3 amino acids: CATSRGLGADNEQFF. The CDR3, as DNA: TGTGCCACCAGCAGAGGACTAGGCGCGGACAATGAGCAGTTCTTC.